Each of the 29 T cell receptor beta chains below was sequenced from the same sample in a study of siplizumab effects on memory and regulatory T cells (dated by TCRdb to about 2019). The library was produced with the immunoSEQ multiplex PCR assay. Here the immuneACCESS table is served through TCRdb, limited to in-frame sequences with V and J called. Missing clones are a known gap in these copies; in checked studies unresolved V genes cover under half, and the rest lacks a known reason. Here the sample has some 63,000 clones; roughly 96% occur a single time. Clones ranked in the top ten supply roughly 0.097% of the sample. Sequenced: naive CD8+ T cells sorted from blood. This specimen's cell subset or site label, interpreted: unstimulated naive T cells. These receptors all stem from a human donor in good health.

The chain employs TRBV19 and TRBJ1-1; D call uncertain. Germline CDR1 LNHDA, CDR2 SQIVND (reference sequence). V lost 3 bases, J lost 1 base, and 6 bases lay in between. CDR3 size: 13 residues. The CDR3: CASSMGRNTEAFF. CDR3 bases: TGTGCCAGTAGTATGGGGAGGAACACTGAAGCTTTCTTT. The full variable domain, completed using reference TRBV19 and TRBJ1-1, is DGGITQSPKYLFRKEGQNVTLSCEQNLNHDAMYWYRQDPGQGLRLIYYSQIVNDFQKGDIAEGYSVSREKKESFPLTVTSAQKNPTAFYLCASSMGRNTEAFFGQGTRLTVV.

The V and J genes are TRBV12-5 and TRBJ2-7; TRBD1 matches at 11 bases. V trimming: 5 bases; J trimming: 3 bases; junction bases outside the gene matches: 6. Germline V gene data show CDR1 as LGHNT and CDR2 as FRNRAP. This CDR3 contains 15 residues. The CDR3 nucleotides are TGTGCTAGTGGTCCCGGGACAGGGGGATTCTACGAGCAGTACTTC. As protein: CASGPGTGGFYEQYF.

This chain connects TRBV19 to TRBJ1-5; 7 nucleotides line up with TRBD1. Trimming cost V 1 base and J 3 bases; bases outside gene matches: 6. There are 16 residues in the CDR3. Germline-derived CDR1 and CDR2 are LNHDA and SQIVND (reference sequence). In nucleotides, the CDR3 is TGTGCCAGTAGTATAGGAGTCAGGGGGGACAATCAGCCCCAGCATTTT. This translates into CASSIGVRGDNQPQHF.

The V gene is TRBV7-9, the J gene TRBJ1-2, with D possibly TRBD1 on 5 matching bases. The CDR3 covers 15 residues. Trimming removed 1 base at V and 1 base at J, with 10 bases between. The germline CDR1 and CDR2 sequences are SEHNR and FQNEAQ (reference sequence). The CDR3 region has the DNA TGTGCCAGCAGCTTAGTCCAGGGTCTTAACTATGGCTACACCTTC. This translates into CASSLVQGLNYGYTF. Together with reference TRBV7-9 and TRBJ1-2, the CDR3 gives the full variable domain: DTGVSQNPRHKITKRGQNVTFRCDPISEHNRLYWYRQTLGQGPEFLTYFQNEAQLEKSRLLSDRFSAERPKGSFSTLEIQRTEQGDSAMYLCASSLVQGLNYGYTFGSGTRLTVV.

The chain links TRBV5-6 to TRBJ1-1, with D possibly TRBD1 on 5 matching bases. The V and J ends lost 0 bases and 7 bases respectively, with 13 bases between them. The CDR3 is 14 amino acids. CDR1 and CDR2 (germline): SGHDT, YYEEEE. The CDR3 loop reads CASSLAGREDEAFF. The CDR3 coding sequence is TGTGCCAGCAGCTTGGCAGGGCGGGAGGATGAAGCTTTCTTT.

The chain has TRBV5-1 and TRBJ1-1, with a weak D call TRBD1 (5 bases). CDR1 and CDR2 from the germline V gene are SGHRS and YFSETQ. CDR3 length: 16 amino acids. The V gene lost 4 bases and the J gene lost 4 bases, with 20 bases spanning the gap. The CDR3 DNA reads TGCGCCAGCAGCCCCAACCACTCGGGGGTGGGCACTGAAGCTTTCTTT. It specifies CASSPNHSGVGTEAFF.

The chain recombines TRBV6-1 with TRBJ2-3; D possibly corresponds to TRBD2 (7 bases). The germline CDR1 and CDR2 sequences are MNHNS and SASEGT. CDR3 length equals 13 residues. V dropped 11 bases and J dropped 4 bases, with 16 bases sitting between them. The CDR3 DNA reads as TGTGCCCTCAGAGAAGGGGGGGCAGATACGCAGTATTTT. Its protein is CALREGGADTQYF.

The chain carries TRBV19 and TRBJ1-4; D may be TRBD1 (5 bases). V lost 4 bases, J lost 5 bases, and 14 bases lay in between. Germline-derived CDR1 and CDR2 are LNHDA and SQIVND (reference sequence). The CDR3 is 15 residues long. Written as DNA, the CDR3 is TGTGCCAGTAGTACCTGGGACGGAGTAAATGAAAAACTGTTTTTT. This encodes CASSTWDGVNEKLFF.

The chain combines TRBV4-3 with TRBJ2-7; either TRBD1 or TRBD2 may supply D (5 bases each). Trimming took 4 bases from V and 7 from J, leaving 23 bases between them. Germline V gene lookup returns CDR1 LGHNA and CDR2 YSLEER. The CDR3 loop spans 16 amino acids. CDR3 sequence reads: CASSPTGRDEAEEQYF. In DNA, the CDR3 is TGCGCCAGCAGCCCTACCGGCCGGGACGAGGCGGAAGAGCAGTACTTC.

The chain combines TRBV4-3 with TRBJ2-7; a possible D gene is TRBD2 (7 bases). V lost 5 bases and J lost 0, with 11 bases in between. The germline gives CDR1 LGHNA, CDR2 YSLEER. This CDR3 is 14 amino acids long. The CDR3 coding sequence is TGCGCCAGCAGCGGGGGGGCGAGCTCCTACGAGCAGTACTTC. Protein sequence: CASSGGASSYEQYF.

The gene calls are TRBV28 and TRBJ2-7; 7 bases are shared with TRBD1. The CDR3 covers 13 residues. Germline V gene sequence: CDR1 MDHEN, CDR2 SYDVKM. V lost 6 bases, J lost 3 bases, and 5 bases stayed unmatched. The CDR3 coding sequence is TGTGCCAGCAGCTATGGACAGGACTACGAGCAGTACTTC. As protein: CASSYGQDYEQYF.

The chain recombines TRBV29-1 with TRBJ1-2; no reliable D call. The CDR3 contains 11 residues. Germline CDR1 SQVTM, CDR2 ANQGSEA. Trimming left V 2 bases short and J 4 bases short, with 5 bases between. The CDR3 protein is CSVESIYGYTF. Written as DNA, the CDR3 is TGCAGCGTTGAATCCATCTATGGCTACACCTTC.

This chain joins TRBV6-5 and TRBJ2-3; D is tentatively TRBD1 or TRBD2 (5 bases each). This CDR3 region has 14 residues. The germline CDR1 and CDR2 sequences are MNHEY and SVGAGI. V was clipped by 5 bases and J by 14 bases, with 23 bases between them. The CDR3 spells CASSPSELRGDMYF. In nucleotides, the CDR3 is TGTGCCAGCAGTCCCTCAGAGCTCCGGGGCGATATGTATTTT.

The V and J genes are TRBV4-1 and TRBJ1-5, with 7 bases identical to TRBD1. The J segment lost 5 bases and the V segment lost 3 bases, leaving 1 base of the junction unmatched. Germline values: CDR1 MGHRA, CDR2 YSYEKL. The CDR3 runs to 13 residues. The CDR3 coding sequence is TGCGCCAGCAGCCACGGGACAGATCAGCCCCAGCATTTT. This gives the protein CASSHGTDQPQHF.

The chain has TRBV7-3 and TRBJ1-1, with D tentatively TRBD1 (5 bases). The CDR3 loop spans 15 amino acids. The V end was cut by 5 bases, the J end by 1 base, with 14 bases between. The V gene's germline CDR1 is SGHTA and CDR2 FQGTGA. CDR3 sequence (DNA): TGTGCCAGCAGCCCCCTCGCAGGGCCGAACACTGAAGCTTTCTTT. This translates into CASSPLAGPNTEAFF.

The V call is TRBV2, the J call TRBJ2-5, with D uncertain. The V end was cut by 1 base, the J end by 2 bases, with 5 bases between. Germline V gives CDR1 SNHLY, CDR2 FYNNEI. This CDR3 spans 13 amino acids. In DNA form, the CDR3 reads TGTGCCAGCAGTGAAGACGGACAAGAGACCCAGTACTTC. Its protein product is CASSEDGQETQYF.

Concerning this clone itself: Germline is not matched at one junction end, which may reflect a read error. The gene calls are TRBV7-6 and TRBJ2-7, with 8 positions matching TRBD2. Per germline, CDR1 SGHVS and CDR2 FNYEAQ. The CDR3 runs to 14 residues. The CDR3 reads CASTREGTSFEQYF. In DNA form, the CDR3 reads TGTGCCAGCACCCGGGAGGGGACCTCCTTCGAGCAGTACTTC.

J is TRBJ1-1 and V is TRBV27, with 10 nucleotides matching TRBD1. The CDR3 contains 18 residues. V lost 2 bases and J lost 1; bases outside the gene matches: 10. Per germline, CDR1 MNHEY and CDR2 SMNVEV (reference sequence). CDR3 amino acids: CASSLGFGTGVWNTEAFF. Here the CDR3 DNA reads TGTGCCAGCAGTTTAGGGTTCGGGACAGGGGTTTGGAACACTGAAGCTTTCTTT.

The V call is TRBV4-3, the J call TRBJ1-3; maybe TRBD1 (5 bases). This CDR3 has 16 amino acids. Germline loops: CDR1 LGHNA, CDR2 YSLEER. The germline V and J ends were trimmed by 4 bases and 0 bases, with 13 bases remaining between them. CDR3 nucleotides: TGCGCCAGCAGCCCCGGGACGGCGAGCTCTGGAAACACCATATATTTT. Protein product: CASSPGTASSGNTIYF.

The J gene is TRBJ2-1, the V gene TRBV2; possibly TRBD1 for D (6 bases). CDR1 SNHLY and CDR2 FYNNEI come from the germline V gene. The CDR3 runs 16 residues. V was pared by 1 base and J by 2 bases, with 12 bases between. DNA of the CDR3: TGTGCCAGCAGTGAAGGTCCAGGGGAAGCCTACAATGAGCAGTTCTTC. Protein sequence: CASSEGPGEAYNEQFF.

As DNA, the CDR3 is TGTGCCAGCAGCACCGAGAACACTGAAGCTTTCTTT. Its translation is CASSTENTEAFF. The chain is built from TRBV11-3 and TRBJ1-1; the D is unclear. This CDR3 region has 12 residues. The germline gives CDR1 SGHNT, CDR2 YENEEA. V lost 5 bases and J lost 1, with 5 bases in between.

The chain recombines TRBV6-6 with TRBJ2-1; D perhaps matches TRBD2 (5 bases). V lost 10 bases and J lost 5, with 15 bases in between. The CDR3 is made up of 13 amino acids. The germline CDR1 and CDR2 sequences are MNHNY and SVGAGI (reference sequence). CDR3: CATSGNGDNEQFF. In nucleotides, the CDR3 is TGTGCCACTTCCGGGAATGGGGACAATGAGCAGTTCTTC.

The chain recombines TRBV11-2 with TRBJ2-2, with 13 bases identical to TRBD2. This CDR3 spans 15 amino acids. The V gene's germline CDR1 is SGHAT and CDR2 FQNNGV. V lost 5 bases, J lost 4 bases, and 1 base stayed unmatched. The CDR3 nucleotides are TGTGCCAGCAGCACTAGCGGGGGGGCCACCGGGGAGCTGTTTTTT. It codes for CASSTSGGATGELFF.

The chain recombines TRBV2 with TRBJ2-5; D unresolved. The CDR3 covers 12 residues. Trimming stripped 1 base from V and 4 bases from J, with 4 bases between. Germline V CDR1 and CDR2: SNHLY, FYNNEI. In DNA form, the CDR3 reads TGTGCCAGCAGTGAAGACTCAGAGACCCAGTACTTC. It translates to CASSEDSETQYF.

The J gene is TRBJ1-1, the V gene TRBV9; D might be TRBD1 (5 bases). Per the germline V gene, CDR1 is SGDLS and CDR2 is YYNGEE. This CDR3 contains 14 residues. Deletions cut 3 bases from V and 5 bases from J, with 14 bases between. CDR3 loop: CASSESGTATEAFF. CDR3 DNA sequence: TGTGCCAGCAGCGAAAGCGGGACTGCTACTGAAGCTTTCTTT.

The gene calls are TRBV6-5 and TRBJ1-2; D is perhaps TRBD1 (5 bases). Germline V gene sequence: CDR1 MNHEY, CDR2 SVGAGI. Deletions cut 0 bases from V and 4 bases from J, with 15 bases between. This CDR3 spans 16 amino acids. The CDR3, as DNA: TGTGCCAGCAGTTACTCTCGTGCCAGGGAGGGCTATGGCTACACCTTC. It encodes CASSYSRAREGYGYTF.

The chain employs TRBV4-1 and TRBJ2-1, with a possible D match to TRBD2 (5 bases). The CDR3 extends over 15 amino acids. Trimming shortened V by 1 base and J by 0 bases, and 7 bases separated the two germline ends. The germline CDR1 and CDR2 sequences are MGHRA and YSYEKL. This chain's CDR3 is CASSQGGDSYNEQFF. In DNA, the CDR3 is TGCGCCAGCAGCCAAGGGGGAGACTCCTACAATGAGCAGTTCTTC.

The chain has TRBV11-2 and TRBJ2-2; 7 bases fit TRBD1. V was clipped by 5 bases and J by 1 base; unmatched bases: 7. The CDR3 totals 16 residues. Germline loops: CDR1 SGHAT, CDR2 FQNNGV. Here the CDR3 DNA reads TGTGCCAGCAGCCCACATCAGGGGGTGAACACCGGGGAGCTGTTTTTT. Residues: CASSPHQGVNTGELFF.

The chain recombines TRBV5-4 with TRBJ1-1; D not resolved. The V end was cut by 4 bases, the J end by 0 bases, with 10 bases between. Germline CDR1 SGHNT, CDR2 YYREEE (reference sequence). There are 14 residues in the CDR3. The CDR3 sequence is CASSPNLMNTEAFF. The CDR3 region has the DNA TGTGCCAGCAGCCCTAATCTCATGAACACTGAAGCTTTCTTT.